These 22 T cell receptor beta chains were sequenced from one sample in a study of blood T cell repertoires in COVID-19. The protocol was immunoSEQ multiplex PCR, while the TCRdb copy is restricted to in-frame clones and leaves out a portion. The sample contains hundreds of thousands of clones, 80% to 90% of which appear only once. The sample was peripheral blood. The receptors stem from a man in his forties or fifties with acute or convalescent COVID-19.

The rearrangement joins TRBV6-5 to TRBJ2-1, with D possibly matching TRBD2 (6 bases). V lost 4 bases, J lost 10 bases, and 14 bases lay in between. Germline V gene lookup returns CDR1 MNHEY and CDR2 SVGAGI. The CDR3 runs to 13 residues. CDR3 sequence reads: CASSSGLSQEQFF. The CDR3 DNA follows: TGTGCCAGCAGTTCCGGACTATCACAGGAGCAGTTCTTC.

V gene TRBV12-5 combines with J gene TRBJ2-5; tentative D call: TRBD1 (6 bases). In germline, CDR1 is LGHNT, CDR2 FRNRAP. The germline V and J ends were trimmed by 2 bases and 9 bases, with 16 bases remaining between them. This CDR3 is built from 14 residues. CDR3 DNA sequence: TGTGCTAGTGGTTTGACCCGGGACGCAGGGGCCCAGTACTTC. Translated, it gives CASGLTRDAGAQYF. The full variable domain, completed using reference TRBV12-5 and TRBJ2-5, is DARVTQTPRHKVTEMGQEVTMRCQPILGHNTVFWYRQTMMQGLELLAYFRNRAPLDDSGMPKDRFSAEMPDATLATLKIQPSEPRDSAVYFCASGLTRDAGAQYFGPGTRLLVL.

This CDR3 is CASSQRGQGGTDTQYF. CDR3 nucleotides: TGTGCCAGTAGCCAAAGGGGACAGGGAGGCACAGATACGCAGTATTTT. The genes are TRBV19 and TRBJ2-3, with TRBD1 matching 9 bases. V shed 6 bases, J shed 1 base, and the junction held 8 bases outside the gene matches. CDR3 size: 16 residues. Germline V gene lookup returns CDR1 LNHDA and CDR2 SQIVND (reference sequence). Looking up the rest from reference TRBV19 and TRBJ2-3 gives the full variable domain: DGGITQSPKYLFRKEGQNVTLSCEQNLNHDAMYWYRQDPGQGLRLIYYSQIVNDFQKGDIAEGYSVSREKKESFPLTVTSAQKNPTAFYLCASSQRGQGGTDTQYFGPGTRLTVL.

The rearrangement joins TRBV6-5 to TRBJ1-5; D might be TRBD1 (6 bases). Germline V gene data show CDR1 as MNHEY and CDR2 as SVGAGI. Between the trimmed V and J ends, which lost 0 bases and 3 bases, there was a span of 9 bases. This CDR3 comprises 15 residues. CDR3 DNA: TGTGCCAGCAGTTACTCGGGGGCCCCCAATCAGCCCCAGCATTTT. Translating it yields CASSYSGAPNQPQHF.

The chain carries TRBV25-1 and TRBJ2-7; 8 bases are a match to TRBD2. J lost 0 bases, V lost 10 bases, and 5 bases had no gene match. This CDR3 is built from 13 residues. Germline V gene lookup returns CDR1 MGHDK and CDR2 SYGVNS. In DNA form, the CDR3 reads TGTGCCACCCGCGGGGGGTACTCCTACGAGCAGTACTTC. Translated: CATRGGYSYEQYF.

This sequence joins TRBV6-2 or TRBV6-3 and TRBJ2-1, with D tentatively TRBD1 (6 bases). The CDR3 covers 15 residues. Per the germline V gene, CDR1 is MNHEY and CDR2 is SVGEGT. Trimming removed 5 bases at V and 5 bases at J, with 16 bases between. The CDR3 nucleotides read TGTGCCAGCAGTGGACAGATGTCATTTCACAATGAGCAGTTCTTC. Protein product: CASSGQMSFHNEQFF.

V usage is TRBV9 and J usage is TRBJ2-1, with TRBD1 matching 7 bases. The junction had 5 bases not matched to a gene; V was cut back by 0 bases and J by 2 bases. Germline lookup yields CDR1 SGDLS and CDR2 YYNGEE. The CDR3 loop spans 16 amino acids. As DNA, the CDR3 is TGTGCCAGCAGCGTAGGGGGAAGGGGGCCCTACAATGAGCAGTTCTTC. Protein product: CASSVGGRGPYNEQFF.

This clone was picked up one time. The CDR3 region is CSVKRGPNQPQHF. As DNA, the CDR3 is TGCAGCGTTAAAAGGGGCCCCAATCAGCCCCAGCATTTT. V and J are TRBV29-1 and TRBJ1-5; the D gene is possibly TRBD1 (5 bases). The CDR3 spans 13 residues. The V gene's germline CDR1 is SQVTM and CDR2 ANQGSEA. V lost 5 bases to trimming and J lost 3 bases, with 11 bases between them.

J is TRBJ2-1 and V is TRBV12-5; the match to TRBD2 covers 8 bases. Germline V CDR1 and CDR2: LGHNT, FRNRAP. The CDR3 is 12 amino acids. V was pared by 6 bases and J by 16 bases, with 11 bases of the junction left unmatched. CDR3 region: CASGPGGALNFF. The CDR3 DNA reads TGTGCTAGTGGCCCCGGGGGGGCCCTTAATTTCTTC.

This clone was observed a few times. This sequence joins TRBV7-8 and TRBJ1-1; weak D call: TRBD1 (5 bases). The CDR3 is made up of 12 amino acids. Between the trimmed V and J ends, which lost 3 bases and 7 bases, there was a span of 9 bases. Per germline, CDR1 SGHVS and CDR2 FQNEAQ. The CDR3 spells CASSFSQGEAFF. DNA for the CDR3: TGTGCCAGCAGCTTTTCTCAGGGTGAAGCTTTCTTT.

The chain joins TRBV5-4 to TRBJ2-6; 8 nucleotides match TRBD1. This CDR3 is built from 17 residues. Germline V lookup: CDR1 SGHNT, CDR2 YYREEE (reference sequence). The trim removed 4 bases at V and 2 bases at J, leaving 8 bases unmatched. The CDR3 reads CASSPGQGSPGANVLTF. CDR3 sequence (DNA): TGTGCCAGCAGCCCCGGACAGGGAAGCCCTGGGGCCAACGTCCTGACTTTC.

This clone is a singleton in its sample. This chain connects TRBV6-6 to TRBJ1-5; D is ambiguous. The length of the CDR3 is 14 residues. Trimming shortened V by 8 bases and J by 2 bases, and 13 bases separated the two germline ends. Per germline, CDR1 MNHNY and CDR2 SVGAGI (reference sequence). The CDR3 reads CASVREGGNQPQHF. CDR3 sequence (DNA): TGTGCCAGCGTGAGAGAGGGAGGCAATCAGCCCCAGCATTTT.

The genes are TRBV10-3 and TRBJ2-2; 9 nucleotides align to TRBD2. CDR3 length: 14 amino acids. V was clipped by 11 bases and J by 4 bases; unmatched bases: 8. CDR1 and CDR2 (germline): ENHRY, SYGVKD. CDR3 in amino acids: CAGRTSESTGELFF. The CDR3 DNA follows: TGTGCCGGGCGGACTAGCGAGAGCACCGGGGAGCTGTTTTTT.

The chain joins TRBV25-1 to TRBJ2-2, with 9 bases that match TRBD1. J gave up 6 bases and V 3 bases, and 5 bases lay outside the gene matches. CDR1 is MGHDK, CDR2 SYGVNS, per germline. The CDR3 length is 15 residues. For the CDR3, the DNA is TGTGCCAGCAGTGATCCACAGGGGGCGGCCGGGGAGCTGTTTTTT. Translation gives CASSDPQGAAGELFF.

This chain connects TRBV20-1 to TRBJ2-7, with D maybe TRBD2 (5 bases). CDR1 and CDR2 from the germline V gene are DFQATT and SNEGSKA (reference sequence). This CDR3 contains 11 residues. With 7 bases removed from V and 5 bases from J, the gap between germline ends came to 12 bases. The CDR3 coding sequence is TGCAGTGTTACTAGGGAAAACGAGCAGTACTTC. Its translation is CSVTRENEQYF.

The CDR3 reads CSVLAGGVYTEAFF. As DNA, the CDR3 is TGCAGCGTGTTAGCAGGGGGCGTTTACACTGAAGCTTTCTTT. This rearrangement joins TRBV29-1 to TRBJ1-1; TRBD1 aligns across 8 bases. V gave up 6 bases and J gave up 3 bases; unmatched junction bases: 9. Germline V gene lookup returns CDR1 SQVTM and CDR2 ANQGSEA. The CDR3 has 14 amino acids.

V and J are TRBV5-6 and TRBJ1-5, with 11 bases identical to TRBD1. J lost 4 bases, V lost 4 bases, and 1 base had no gene match. The germline V gene encodes CDR1 SGHDT and CDR2 YYEEEE. CDR3 length equals 14 residues. The CDR3 DNA reads TGTGCCAGCAGCGGGGACAGGGGGAATCAGCCCCAGCATTTT. Residues: CASSGDRGNQPQHF.

The gene calls are TRBV5-6 and TRBJ1-2; D unclear. V was shortened by 2 bases and J by 4 bases, with 21 bases between the two germline ends. CDR3 length equals 17 residues. Germline V gene data show CDR1 as SGHDT and CDR2 as YYEEEE. The CDR3 loop is CASSLRALAGGSYGYTF. The CDR3 region has the DNA TGTGCCAGCAGCTTACGGGCTTTAGCGGGCGGGTCCTATGGCTACACCTTC.

The chain has TRBV5-8 and TRBJ2-3; 8 bases match TRBD1. CDR1 is SGHTS and CDR2 is YDEGEE in the germline V gene. V trimming: 4 bases; J trimming: 4 bases; junction bases outside the gene matches: 5. The CDR3 totals 14 residues. The CDR3: CASSAKTGADTQYF. The CDR3 coding sequence is TGTGCCAGCAGCGCCAAGACAGGGGCAGATACGCAGTATTTT.

DNA for the CDR3: TGTGCCAGCAGTTACGGCCTAGAGCAGGGTATTGAGCAGTTCTTC. It translates to CASSYGLEQGIEQFF. The chain has TRBV6-5 and TRBJ2-1; tentatively, D is TRBD1 (5 bases). The germline V gene has CDR1 MNHEY and CDR2 SVGAGI. CDR3 length equals 15 residues. The V and J ends lost 2 bases and 9 bases respectively, with 17 bases between them.

The rearrangement joins TRBV3-1 (or the pseudogene TRBV3-2) to TRBJ1-6, with TRBD1 as a possible D gene (5 bases). Germline V CDR1 and CDR2: LGHDT, YNNKEL (reference sequence). Trimming removed 3 bases at V and 4 bases at J, with 7 bases between. The CDR3 contains 14 residues. CDR3 sequence: CASSHRDYNSPLHF. CDR3 in DNA: TGTGCCAGCAGCCACAGGGATTATAATTCACCCCTCCACTTT.

The rearrangement links TRBV11-2 to TRBJ1-2, with D perhaps matching TRBD1 (6 bases). With 6 bases removed from V and 2 bases from J, the gap between germline ends came to 16 bases. CDR1 and CDR2 from the germline V gene are SGHAT and FQNNGV. This CDR3 region has 15 residues. CDR3: CASRQTGRLNYGYTF. CDR3 sequence (DNA): TGTGCCAGCAGGCAAACAGGGCGACTCAACTATGGCTACACCTTC.